The sequence of this TCR beta chain was determined in a study of OX40 agonist ivuxolimab in advanced cancers. Overall study: The dose of intravenous ivuxolimab that patients received every 2 weeks ranged from 0.01 to 10 mg/kg.

Assay: immunoSEQ multiplex PCR; the TCRdb copy retains only in-frame clones and omits some. The table lists 20,000 to 30,000 clones, approximately 78% of them singletons. Germline CDR1 is MNHNY and CDR2 is SVGAGI (reference sequence). V was trimmed by 2 bases and J by 6 bases, leaving 11 bases between them. This CDR3 is 14 amino acids long. The TCR comes from an adult with an advanced solid tumor such as melanoma, head and neck, liver or kidney cancer. The chain links TRBV6-6 to TRBJ2-4, with D unclear. This sample comprised CD4+ or CD8+ T cells sorted from blood, obtained in a trial of the OX40 agonist ivuxolimab. In nucleotides, the CDR3 is TGTGCCAGCAGTTACGCGTCAGGCCTAAACATTCAGTACTTC. Protein: CASSYASGLNIQYF.